What follows are 25 T cell receptor beta chains derived from one specimen sequenced in a study of blood T cell repertoires in COVID-19. Profiling relied on immunoSEQ multiplex PCR, and the TCRdb table lists in-frame clones only, not all of them. Here the sample spans 200,000 to 250,000 clones, 75% to 90% being singletons. Sequencing used peripheral blood. The receptors were gathered from a man aged 55-75 years who had recovered from COVID-19.

The chain uses TRBV6-5 and TRBJ2-7; 9 nucleotides match TRBD1. This CDR3 region has 14 residues. CDR1 and CDR2 from the germline V gene are MNHEY and SVGAGI. J lost 3 bases, V lost 4 bases, and 4 bases had no gene match. The CDR3 loop is CASSSWTGVYEQYF. The CDR3 DNA reads TGTGCCAGCAGTTCCTGGACAGGGGTCTACGAGCAGTACTTC.

The rearrangement uses TRBV4-3 and TRBJ1-5, with D unclear. Trimming cost V 0 bases and J 0 bases, with 6 bases left between them. The CDR3 totals 15 residues. Germline CDR1 reads LGHNA; CDR2 reads YSLEER. CDR3 coding DNA: TGCGCCAGCAGCCAAGATCCCAGTAGCAATCAGCCCCAGCATTTT. It encodes CASSQDPSSNQPQHF.

This clone was detected only a few times. The rearrangement links TRBV29-1 to TRBJ1-1; 9 bases agree with TRBD1. Germline-derived CDR1 and CDR2 are SQVTM and ANQGSEA. This CDR3 contains 13 residues. V trimming: 1 base; J trimming: 5 bases; junction bases outside the gene matches: 2. The CDR3 protein is CSVEGDRATEAFF. CDR3 in DNA: TGCAGCGTTGAAGGGGACAGGGCTACTGAAGCTTTCTTT.

This clone has just one count. The chain has TRBV29-1 and TRBJ1-2; no reliable D call. The germline gives CDR1 SQVTM, CDR2 ANQGSEA. V dropped 4 bases and J dropped 5 bases, with 5 bases sitting between them. The CDR3 is 10 amino acids. For the CDR3, the DNA is TGCAGCGTTGGAGGATATGGCTACACCTTC. This sequence encodes CSVGGYGYTF.

CDR3 region: CASSPREVPSGANVLTF. The CDR3 DNA is TGTGCCAGCAGTCCCCGGGAGGTACCCTCTGGGGCCAACGTCCTGACTTTC. The chain joins TRBV6-6 to TRBJ2-6; 7 bases are shared with TRBD2. The CDR3 consists of 17 residues. Germline V gene data show CDR1 as MNHNY and CDR2 as SVGAGI (reference sequence). The V gene end was trimmed by 5 bases and the J gene end by 0 bases; junction bases not matched to a gene: 7.

The table lists this clone with a count of one. The V and J genes are TRBV7-8 and TRBJ2-5; tentative D call: TRBD2 (5 bases). Trimming shortened V by 5 bases and J by 5 bases, and 21 bases separated the two germline ends. The CDR3 runs 16 residues. Germline V gene data show CDR1 as SGHVS and CDR2 as FQNEAQ. The CDR3 DNA is TGTGCCAGCAGCAAGACCGGGATTCCAGAACAGGAGACCCAGTACTTC. It encodes CASSKTGIPEQETQYF.

This chain connects TRBV6-2 or TRBV6-3 to TRBJ1-1, with D perhaps matching TRBD1 (6 bases). Per the germline V gene, CDR1 is MNHEY and CDR2 is SVGEGT. The CDR3 is made up of 13 amino acids. Trimming pared 2 bases from V and 4 bases from J, leaving 8 bases between. In DNA, the CDR3 is TGTGCCAGCAGTTACGGGACAACCACTGAAGCTTTCTTT. It translates to CASSYGTTTEAFF.

The rearrangement links TRBV6-4 to TRBJ2-1, with a possible D match to TRBD2 (7 bases). The CDR3 has 15 amino acids. The germline V and J ends were trimmed by 6 bases and 6 bases, with 18 bases remaining between them. Germline CDR1 MRHNA, CDR2 SNTAGT. CDR3 DNA: TGTGCCAGCAGCCCCAGGGAGGGGGGCCGCAATGAGCAGTTCTTC. Its protein product is CASSPREGGRNEQFF.

The rearrangement joins TRBV3-1 (or the pseudogene TRBV3-2) to TRBJ2-7, with 8 bases matching TRBD2. The CDR3 has 14 residues. Germline CDR1 and CDR2: LGHDT and YNNKEL (reference sequence). The ends lost 4 bases at V and 6 bases at J; junction bases unmatched: 8. CDR3 amino acids: CASSLGTRLPEQYF. The CDR3 DNA is TGTGCCAGCAGCCTAGGGACTAGATTACCCGAGCAGTACTTC.

The chain has TRBV5-6 and TRBJ1-2; D is perhaps TRBD1 (5 bases). CDR1 is SGHDT and CDR2 is YYEEEE in the germline V gene. V lost 1 base and J 6 bases, leaving 16 bases between the germline ends. The CDR3 has 15 amino acids. The CDR3 region is CASSLSGREENGYTF. For the CDR3, the DNA is TGTGCCAGCAGCTTGTCTGGCAGGGAGGAAAATGGCTACACCTTC.

This clone was found a few times. V is TRBV5-4 and J is TRBJ2-2; TRBD2 matches 9 bases. The CDR3 runs to 18 residues. V gave up 0 bases and J gave up 3 bases; unmatched junction bases: 9. Germline values: CDR1 SGHNT, CDR2 YYREEE (reference sequence). CDR3 bases: TGTGCCAGCAGCTTGGGAAGGGCTAGCGGGGATTACACCGGGGAGCTGTTTTTT. Its protein is CASSLGRASGDYTGELFF. Filled out from reference TRBV5-4 and TRBJ2-2, the complete variable domain reads ETGVTQSPTHLIKTRGQQVTLRCSSQSGHNTVSWYQQALGQGPQFIFQYYREEENGRGNFPPRFSGLQFPNYSSELNVNALELDDSALYLCASSLGRASGDYTGELFFGEGSRLTVL.

This chain connects TRBV5-4 to TRBJ1-2; TRBD1 agrees at 7 bases. Germline V gives CDR1 SGHNT, CDR2 YYREEE (reference sequence). The trim removed 4 bases at V and 7 bases at J, leaving 13 bases unmatched. The CDR3 is 15 amino acids. This chain's CDR3 is CASSDYRGVRLGYTF. CDR3 nucleotide sequence: TGTGCCAGCAGCGACTACAGGGGTGTTCGGCTTGGCTACACCTTC.

This clone was seen a single time. The chain couples TRBV5-1 to TRBJ2-3; 15 bases agree with TRBD2. The CDR3 sequence is 18 residues long. Per germline, CDR1 SGHRS and CDR2 YFSETQ. V was clipped by 4 bases and J by 0 bases; unmatched bases: 6. In DNA form, the CDR3 reads TGCGCCAGCAGCCTCCCGGGACTAGCGGGAGGCAGCACAGATACGCAGTATTTT. It encodes CASSLPGLAGGSTDTQYF.

The rearrangement uses TRBV11-3 and TRBJ2-1; 13 bases map to TRBD2. Germline assignment: CDR1 SGHNT and CDR2 YENEEA. V lost 6 bases, J lost 6 bases, and 2 bases stayed unmatched. The CDR3 covers 14 residues. This CDR3 is CASSRTSGSNEQFF. The DNA of the CDR3 is TGTGCCAGCAGTCGGACTAGCGGGAGCAATGAGCAGTTCTTC.

The chain carries TRBV5-8 and TRBJ1-4, with a weak D call TRBD1 (6 bases). Between the trimmed V and J ends, which lost 4 bases and 6 bases, there was a span of 13 bases. This CDR3 is 14 amino acids long. Germline CDR1 reads SGHTS; CDR2 reads YDEGEE. The CDR3 reads CASSPGTRDEKLFF. The CDR3 DNA is TGTGCCAGCAGCCCGGGGACACGAGATGAAAAACTGTTTTTT.

The J gene is TRBJ2-3, the V gene TRBV28; 10 nucleotides agree with TRBD1. Trimming took 10 bases from V and 6 from J; bases not matched to a gene: 13. Germline V gene data show CDR1 as MDHEN and CDR2 as SYDVKM. This CDR3 region has 15 residues. The DNA of the CDR3 is TGTGCCACCCTGGGGGACAGGGGATCTTGGGATACGCAGTATTTT. This sequence encodes CATLGDRGSWDTQYF.

This rearrangement joins TRBV18 to TRBJ1-2; D gene uncertain. The CDR3 is 14 amino acids. Germline lookup yields CDR1 KGHSH and CDR2 LQKENI. Trimming removed 3 bases at V and 0 bases at J, with 8 bases between. The CDR3 region is CASSPPLPNYGYTF. In nucleotides, the CDR3 is TGTGCCAGCTCACCCCCCCTTCCTAACTATGGCTACACCTTC.

The CDR3 nucleotides read TGTGCCAGTAGTATTCCCGGGGGGAGCGGCTACAATGAGCAGTTCTTC. Translation gives CASSIPGGSGYNEQFF. The chain couples TRBV19 to TRBJ2-1, with TRBD2 matching over 7 bases. The CDR3 is 16 residues long. Per germline, CDR1 LNHDA and CDR2 SQIVND (reference sequence). With V trimmed by 3 bases and J by 3 bases, 8 bases remained unmatched. The full variable domain, with the rest looked up from reference TRBV19 and TRBJ2-1, is DGGITQSPKYLFRKEGQNVTLSCEQNLNHDAMYWYRQDPGQGLRLIYYSQIVNDFQKGDIAEGYSVSREKKESFPLTVTSAQKNPTAFYLCASSIPGGSGYNEQFFGPGTRLTVL.

The chain uses TRBV5-1 and TRBJ1-1; 7 nucleotides align to TRBD1. The V gene's germline CDR1 is SGHRS and CDR2 YFSETQ. Trimming took 7 bases from V and 2 from J; bases not matched to a gene: 8. This CDR3 spans 14 amino acids. The CDR3 DNA is TGCGCCAGCTACAGGGGCGCGGGAAACACTGAAGCTTTCTTT. Protein: CASYRGAGNTEAFF.

This chain uses TRBV5-1 with TRBJ2-1; possible D gene TRBD2, 6 bases. The germline CDR1 and CDR2 sequences are SGHRS and YFSETQ. The CDR3 has 16 residues. V was cut by 0 bases and J by 7 bases, with 17 bases left in between. The CDR3 is CASSLGGSGGGNEQFF. Written as DNA, the CDR3 is TGCGCCAGCAGCTTGGGCGGTAGCGGTGGGGGGAATGAGCAGTTCTTC.

The sample holds one count of this clone. The CDR3 DNA follows: TGTGCCAGTAGTATCACAGGCCAAGTCATTGAAGCTTTCTTT. This gives the protein CASSITGQVIEAFF. The J gene is TRBJ1-1, the V gene TRBV19, with a tentative D call TRBD1 (5 bases). The CDR3 contains 14 residues. Germline CDR1 LNHDA, CDR2 SQIVND (reference sequence). V shed 3 bases and J shed 7 bases, with 15 bases lying between them.

The chain combines TRBV28 with TRBJ2-3; TRBD2 aligns across 7 bases. Germline V CDR1 and CDR2: MDHEN, SYDVKM. CDR3 length: 17 amino acids. V trimming: 7 bases; J trimming: 3 bases; junction bases outside the gene matches: 16. CDR3 nucleotides: TGTGCCAGCACCTCTGGGGGTTTGGGTAGCGGGACAGATACGCAGTATTTT. Translating gives CASTSGGLGSGTDTQYF.

The chain links TRBV7-2 to TRBJ2-1; 9 nucleotides match TRBD2. Germline V lookup: CDR1 SGHTA, CDR2 FQGNSA. This CDR3 has 15 residues. Unmatched junction bases numbered 12, after V lost 5 bases and J lost 10 bases. The CDR3 DNA sequence: TGTGCCAGCAGCCTCGGGACTAGCAGTATCAACGAGCAGTTCTTC. It codes for CASSLGTSSINEQFF.

The V call is TRBV9, the J call TRBJ2-5; 9 nucleotides align to TRBD2. J gave up 3 bases and V 5 bases, and 11 bases lay outside the gene matches. CDR3 length: 16 residues. Germline loops: CDR1 SGDLS, CDR2 YYNGEE. CDR3 in amino acids: CASSFAGGRGEETQYF. CDR3 in DNA: TGTGCCAGCAGTTTCGCGGGGGGGCGAGGAGAAGAGACCCAGTACTTC.

The V gene is TRBV25-1, the J gene TRBJ1-1, with 7 positions matching TRBD1. From germline, CDR1 is MGHDK and CDR2 SYGVNS. The CDR3 spans 17 residues. Trimming removed 4 bases from V and 2 bases from J; junction bases left unmatched: 13. The CDR3 region has the DNA TGTGCCAGCAGTGCGCACAGGGGCGGCCTAATTAACACTGAAGCTTTCTTT. Protein: CASSAHRGGLINTEAFF.